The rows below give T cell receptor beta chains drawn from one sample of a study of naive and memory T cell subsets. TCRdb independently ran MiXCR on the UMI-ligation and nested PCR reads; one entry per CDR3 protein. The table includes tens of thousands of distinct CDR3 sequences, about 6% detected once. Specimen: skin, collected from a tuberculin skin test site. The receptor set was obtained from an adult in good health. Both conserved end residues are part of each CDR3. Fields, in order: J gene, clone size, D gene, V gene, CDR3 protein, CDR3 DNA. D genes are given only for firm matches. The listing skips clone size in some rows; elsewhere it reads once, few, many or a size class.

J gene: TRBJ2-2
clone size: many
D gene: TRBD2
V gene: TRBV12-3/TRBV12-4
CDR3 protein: CASSPLRLADANTGELFF
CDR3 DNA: TGTGCCAGCAGCCCCCTCAGGCTAGCGGACGCGAACACCGGGGAGCTGTTTTTT

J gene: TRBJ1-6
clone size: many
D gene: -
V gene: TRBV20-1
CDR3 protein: CSARVSGGGYNSPLHF
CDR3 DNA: TGCAGTGCTAGAGTTAGCGGCGGGGGTTATAATTCACCCCTCCACTTT

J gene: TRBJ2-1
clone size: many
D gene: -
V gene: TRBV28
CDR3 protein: CASRRGSYNEQFF
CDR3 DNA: TGTGCCTCCCGAAGAGGATCCTACAATGAGCAGTTCTTC

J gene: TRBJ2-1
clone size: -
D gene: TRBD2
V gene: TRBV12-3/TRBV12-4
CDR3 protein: CASTPADSGSTCEQFF
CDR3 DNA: TGTGCCAGCACCCCGGCGGATAGCGGGAGTACCTGTGAGCAGTTCTTC

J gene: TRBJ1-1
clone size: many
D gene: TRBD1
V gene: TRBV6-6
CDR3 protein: CASKWTGGNPEAFF
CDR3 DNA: TGTGCCAGCAAATGGACAGGGGGGAACCCTGAAGCTTTCTTT

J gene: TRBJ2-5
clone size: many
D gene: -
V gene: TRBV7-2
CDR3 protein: CASSFEGRTQYF
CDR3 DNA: TGTGCCAGCAGCTTCGAGGGGAGGACCCAGTACTTC

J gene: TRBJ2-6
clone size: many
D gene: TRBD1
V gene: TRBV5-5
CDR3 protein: CASSLVGTGLISGANVLTF
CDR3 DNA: TGTGCCAGCAGCTTGGTCGGGACAGGACTAATCTCTGGGGCCAACGTCCTGACTTTC

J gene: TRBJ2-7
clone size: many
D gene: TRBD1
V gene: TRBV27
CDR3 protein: CASREDRAGTYEQYF
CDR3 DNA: TGTGCCAGCAGGGAGGACAGGGCGGGAACCTACGAGCAGTACTTC

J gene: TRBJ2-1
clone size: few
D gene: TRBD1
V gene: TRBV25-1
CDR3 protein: CASSGGQASSYNEQFF
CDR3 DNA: TGTGCCAGCAGTGGGGGACAGGCCAGCTCCTACAATGAGCAGTTCTTC

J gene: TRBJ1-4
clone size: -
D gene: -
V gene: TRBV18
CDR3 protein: CASSPGVTNEKLFF
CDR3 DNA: TGTGCCAGCTCACCAGGGGTCACTAATGAAAAACTGTTTTTT

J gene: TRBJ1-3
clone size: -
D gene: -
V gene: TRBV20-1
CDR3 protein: CSARDPSWLGDTIYF
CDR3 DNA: TGCAGTGCTCGGGACCCAAGTTGGCTCGGTGACACCATATATTTT

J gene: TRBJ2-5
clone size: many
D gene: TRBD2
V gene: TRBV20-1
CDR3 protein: CSPPGLAGVGETQYF
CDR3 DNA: TGCAGTCCCCCCGGACTAGCGGGAGTTGGGGAGACCCAGTACTTC

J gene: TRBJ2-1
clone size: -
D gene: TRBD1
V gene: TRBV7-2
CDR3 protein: CASSFSRGTHNEQFF
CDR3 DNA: TGTGCCAGCAGCTTTAGCAGGGGGACGCACAATGAGCAGTTCTTC

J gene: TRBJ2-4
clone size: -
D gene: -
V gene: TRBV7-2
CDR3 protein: CASSPSGLLAKNIQYF
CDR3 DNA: TGTGCCAGCAGTCCCTCGGGTTTGCTAGCCAAAAACATTCAGTACTTC

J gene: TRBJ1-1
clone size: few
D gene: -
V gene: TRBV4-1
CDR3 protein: CASSQGPAGKGTEAFF
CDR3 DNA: TGCGCCAGCAGCCAAGGTCCTGCAGGGAAGGGCACTGAAGCTTTCTTT

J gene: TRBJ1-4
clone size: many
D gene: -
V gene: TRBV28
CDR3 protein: CASSLNIVEKLFF
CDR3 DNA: TGTGCCAGCAGTTTGAACATCGTTGAAAAACTGTTTTTT

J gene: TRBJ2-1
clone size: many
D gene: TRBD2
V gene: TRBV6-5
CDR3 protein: CASSRLAGTNEQFF
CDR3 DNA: TGTGCCAGCAGTCGACTAGCGGGAACTAATGAGCAGTTCTTC

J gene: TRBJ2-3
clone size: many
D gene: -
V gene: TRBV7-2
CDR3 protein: CASSFLGADTQYF
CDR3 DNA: TGTGCCAGCAGCTTTCTAGGGGCAGATACGCAGTATTTT

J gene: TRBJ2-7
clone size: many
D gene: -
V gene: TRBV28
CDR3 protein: CASRPLTYEQYF
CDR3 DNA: TGTGCCAGCAGACCGTTAACCTACGAGCAGTACTTC

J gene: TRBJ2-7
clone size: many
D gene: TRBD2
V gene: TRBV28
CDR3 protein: CASSLSLAGAQEQYEQYF
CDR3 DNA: TGTGCCAGCAGTTTATCACTAGCGGGGGCCCAGGAGCAGTACGAGCAGTACTTC

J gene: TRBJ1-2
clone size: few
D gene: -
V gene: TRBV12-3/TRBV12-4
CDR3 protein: CASSSSGPYGYTF
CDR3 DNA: TGTGCCAGCAGTTCCTCCGGGCCCTATGGCTACACCTTC

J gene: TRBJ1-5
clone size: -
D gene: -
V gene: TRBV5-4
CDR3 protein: CASSLGVGQPQHF
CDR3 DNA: TGTGCCAGCAGCTTGGGGGTGGGTCAGCCCCAGCATTTT

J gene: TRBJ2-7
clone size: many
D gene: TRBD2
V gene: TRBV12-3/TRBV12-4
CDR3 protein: CASSLSGSSNEQYF
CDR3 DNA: TGTGCCAGCAGTCTTAGCGGGAGTTCCAACGAGCAGTACTTC

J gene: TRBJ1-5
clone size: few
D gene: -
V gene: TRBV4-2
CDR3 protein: CASSQDNVNQPQHF
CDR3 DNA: TGTGCCAGCAGCCAAGATAACGTCAATCAGCCCCAGCATTTT

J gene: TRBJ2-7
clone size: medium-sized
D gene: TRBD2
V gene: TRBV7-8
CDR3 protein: CASSRKISTSGTFYEQYF
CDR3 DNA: TGTGCCAGCAGCCGAAAGATTAGCACTAGCGGGACCTTCTACGAGCAGTACTTC

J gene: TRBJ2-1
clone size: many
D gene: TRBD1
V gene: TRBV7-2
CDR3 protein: CASSLDRGFYPYRSSYNEQFF
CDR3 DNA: TGTGCCAGCAGCTTAGACAGGGGATTTTATCCTTACCGGAGCTCCTACAATGAGCAGTTCTTC

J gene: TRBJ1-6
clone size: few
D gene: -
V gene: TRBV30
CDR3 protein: CAWTVYNSPLHF
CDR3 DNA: TGTGCCTGGACAGTCTATAATTCACCCCTCCACTTT

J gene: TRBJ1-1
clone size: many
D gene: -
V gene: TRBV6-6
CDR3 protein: CASSYPREGLNTEAFF
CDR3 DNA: TGTGCCAGCAGTTACCCTCGGGAGGGCTTGAACACTGAAGCTTTCTTT

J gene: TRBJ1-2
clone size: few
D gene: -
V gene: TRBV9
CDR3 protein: CASSVAGGYGYTF
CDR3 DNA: TGTGCCAGCAGCGTAGCTGGAGGGTATGGCTACACCTTC

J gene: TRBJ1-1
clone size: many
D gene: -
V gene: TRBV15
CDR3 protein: CATSRDGGAVKAFF
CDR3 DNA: TGTGCCACCAGCAGAGATGGGGGGGCAGTCAAAGCTTTCTTT

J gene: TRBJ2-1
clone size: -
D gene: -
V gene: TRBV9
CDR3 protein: CASSPNGSGNEQFF
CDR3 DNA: TGTGCCAGCAGCCCCAACGGGTCAGGGAATGAGCAGTTCTTC

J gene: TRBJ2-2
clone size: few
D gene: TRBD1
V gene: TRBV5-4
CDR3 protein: CASSSNRGTGELFF
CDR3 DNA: TGTGCCAGCAGCTCGAACAGGGGGACCGGGGAGCTGTTTTTT

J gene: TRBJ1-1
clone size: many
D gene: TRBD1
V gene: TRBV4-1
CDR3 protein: CASSQEPTGAEAFF
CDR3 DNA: TGCGCCAGCAGCCAAGAACCCACAGGGGCTGAAGCTTTCTTT

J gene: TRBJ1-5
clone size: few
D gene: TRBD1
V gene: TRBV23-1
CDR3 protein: CASGQGQASAQPQHF
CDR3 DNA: TGCGCCAGCGGACAGGGTCAGGCATCGGCTCAGCCCCAGCATTTT

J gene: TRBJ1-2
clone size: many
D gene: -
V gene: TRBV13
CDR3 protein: CASSTRQGTNYGYTF
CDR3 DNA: TGTGCCAGCAGCACACGACAAGGGACTAACTATGGCTACACCTTC

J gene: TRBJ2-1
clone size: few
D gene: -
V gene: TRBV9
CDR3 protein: CASSVETGFISYNEQFF
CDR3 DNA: TGTGCCAGCAGCGTAGAAACAGGGTTCATCTCCTACAATGAGCAGTTCTTC

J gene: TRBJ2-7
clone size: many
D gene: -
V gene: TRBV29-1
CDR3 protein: CSVEMSYEQYF
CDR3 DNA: TGCAGCGTTGAAATGTCCTACGAGCAGTACTTC

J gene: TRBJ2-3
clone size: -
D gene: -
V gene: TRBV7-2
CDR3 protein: CASSSNRGADTQYF
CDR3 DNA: TGTGCCAGCAGCTCAAACAGAGGAGCAGATACGCAGTATTTT

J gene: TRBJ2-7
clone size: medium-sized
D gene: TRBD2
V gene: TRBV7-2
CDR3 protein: CASSLGLAGAPYEQYF
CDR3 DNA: TGTGCCAGCAGCTTGGGACTAGCGGGAGCTCCCTACGAGCAGTACTTC

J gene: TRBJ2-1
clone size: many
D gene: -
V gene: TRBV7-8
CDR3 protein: CASKGDYRYNEQFF
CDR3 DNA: TGTGCCAGCAAGGGGGACTACCGGTACAATGAGCAGTTCTTC

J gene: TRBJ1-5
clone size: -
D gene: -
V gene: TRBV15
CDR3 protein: CATNPSRLQPQHF
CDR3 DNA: TGTGCCACCAACCCGTCAAGATTGCAGCCCCAGCATTTT

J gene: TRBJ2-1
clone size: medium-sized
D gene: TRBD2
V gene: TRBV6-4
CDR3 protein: CASSDGTSGNEQFF
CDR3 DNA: TGTGCCAGCAGTGACGGGACTAGCGGGAATGAGCAGTTCTTC

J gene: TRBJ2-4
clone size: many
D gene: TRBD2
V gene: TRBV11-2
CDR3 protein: CASSLDSGGSEAKNIQYF
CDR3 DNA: TGTGCCAGCAGCTTAGATTCCGGCGGGAGCGAAGCCAAAAACATTCAGTACTTC

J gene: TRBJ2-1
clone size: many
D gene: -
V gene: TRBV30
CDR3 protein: CAWSPLDSRNEQFF
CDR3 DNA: TGTGCCTGGAGTCCTTTGGATAGCAGGAATGAGCAGTTCTTC

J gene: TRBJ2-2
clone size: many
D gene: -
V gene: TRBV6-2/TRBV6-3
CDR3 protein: CASSGGANTGELFF
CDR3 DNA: TGTGCCAGCTCCGGTGGGGCAAACACCGGGGAGCTGTTTTTT

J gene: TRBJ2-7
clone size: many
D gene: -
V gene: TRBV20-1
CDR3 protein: CSARGGSYEQYF
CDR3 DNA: TGCAGTGCTAGGGGCGGCTCCTACGAGCAGTACTTC

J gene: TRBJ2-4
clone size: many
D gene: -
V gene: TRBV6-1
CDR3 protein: CASSEEGGPAKNIQYF
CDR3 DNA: TGTGCCAGCAGTGAAGAAGGCGGGCCTGCCAAAAACATTCAGTACTTC

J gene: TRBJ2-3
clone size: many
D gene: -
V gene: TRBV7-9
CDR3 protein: CASSLGWSTDTQYF
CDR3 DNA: TGTGCCAGCAGCTTAGGATGGAGCACAGATACGCAGTATTTT

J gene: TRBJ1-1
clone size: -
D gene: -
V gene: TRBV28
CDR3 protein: CASTGGGQREAFF
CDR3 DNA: TGTGCCAGCACCGGGGGAGGACAAAGAGAAGCTTTCTTT